This entry concerns a single T cell receptor beta chain. Per the study methods: Amplification with reference gene primers provided the estimates of nucleated cell counts. TCRdb's copy holds only in-frame clones and misses some; the assay was immunoSEQ multiplex PCR. The V and J calls and clone size were taken over from that table, and D and trimming were inferred from the DNA. The data contain 150,000 to 200,000 clones, roughly four fifths of them singletons. The data belong to a study of blood T cell repertoires in COVID-19. Study information: Material from acute and convalescent COVID-19 was sourced from the United States, Italy and Spain. The analysed material was cDNA or gDNA that came from T cells, B-cell-depleted T cells, or PBMCs.

The CDR3 has 11 residues. Germline V gene sequence: CDR1 GTSNPN, CDR2 SVGIG (reference sequence). Patients from Seattle were sampled longitudinally, starting during active infection. The TCR sequence derives from a woman in her 70s with COVID-19, enrolled during active disease. Sequences were obtained from peripheral blood. The chain uses TRBV30 and TRBJ1-3; no firm D call. CDR3 residues: CAYLVGNTIYF. DNA for the CDR3: TGTGCTTACTTGGTTGGAAACACCATATATTTT.